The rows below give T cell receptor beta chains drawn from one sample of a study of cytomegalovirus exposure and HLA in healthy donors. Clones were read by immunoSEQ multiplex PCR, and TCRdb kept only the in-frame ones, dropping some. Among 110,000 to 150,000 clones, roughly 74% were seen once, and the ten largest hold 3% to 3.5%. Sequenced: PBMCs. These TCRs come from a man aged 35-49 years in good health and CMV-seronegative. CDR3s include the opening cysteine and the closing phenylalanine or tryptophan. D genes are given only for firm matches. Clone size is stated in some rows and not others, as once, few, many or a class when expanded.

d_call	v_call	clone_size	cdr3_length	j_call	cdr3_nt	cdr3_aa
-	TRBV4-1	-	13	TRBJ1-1	TGCGCCAGCAGCCCCTTGAGCCGCACTGAAGCTTTCTTT	CASSPLSRTEAFF
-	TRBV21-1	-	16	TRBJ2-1	TGTGCCAGCATCAGCGGGGACCTAAACGCCGGGCATGAGCAGTTCTTC	CASISGDLNAGHEQFF
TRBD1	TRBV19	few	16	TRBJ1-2	TGTGCCAGTCAAACCCTCCCGACAGGGTATTCTGATGGCTACACCTTC	CASQTLPTGYSDGYTF
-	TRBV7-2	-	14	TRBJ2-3	TGTGCCAGCAGCTCCCCGCGGGGTGCAGATACGCAGTATTTT	CASSSPRGADTQYF
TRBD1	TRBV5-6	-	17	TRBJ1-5	TGTGCCAGCAGCTTCTGGAGCGCAGGGGGCCTAGGGCAGCCCCAGCATTTT	CASSFWSAGGLGQPQHF
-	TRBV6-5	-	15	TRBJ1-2	TGTGCCAGCAGGGCAGTTGCTTGGCGGGTGTATGGCTACACCTTC	CASRAVAWRVYGYTF
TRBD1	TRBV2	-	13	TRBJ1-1	TGTGCCAGCATGGGACAGTCTAACACTGAAGCTTTCTTT	CASMGQSNTEAFF
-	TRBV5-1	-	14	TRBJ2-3	TGCGCCAGCAGCCCTCCTTTTAGCACAGATACGCAGTATTTT	CASSPPFSTDTQYF
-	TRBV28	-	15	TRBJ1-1	TGTGCCAGCAGTCGACAATTGCCCGGGAACACTGAAGCTTTCTTT	CASSRQLPGNTEAFF
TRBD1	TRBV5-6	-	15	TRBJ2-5	TGTGCCAGCAGCTTGGGGACAGGGGGCGGGGAGACCCAGTACTTC	CASSLGTGGGETQYF
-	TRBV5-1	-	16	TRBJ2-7	TGCGCCAGCAGCAAAAAAGAGGCTCCCTTAAGCTACGAGCAGTACTTC	CASSKKEAPLSYEQYF